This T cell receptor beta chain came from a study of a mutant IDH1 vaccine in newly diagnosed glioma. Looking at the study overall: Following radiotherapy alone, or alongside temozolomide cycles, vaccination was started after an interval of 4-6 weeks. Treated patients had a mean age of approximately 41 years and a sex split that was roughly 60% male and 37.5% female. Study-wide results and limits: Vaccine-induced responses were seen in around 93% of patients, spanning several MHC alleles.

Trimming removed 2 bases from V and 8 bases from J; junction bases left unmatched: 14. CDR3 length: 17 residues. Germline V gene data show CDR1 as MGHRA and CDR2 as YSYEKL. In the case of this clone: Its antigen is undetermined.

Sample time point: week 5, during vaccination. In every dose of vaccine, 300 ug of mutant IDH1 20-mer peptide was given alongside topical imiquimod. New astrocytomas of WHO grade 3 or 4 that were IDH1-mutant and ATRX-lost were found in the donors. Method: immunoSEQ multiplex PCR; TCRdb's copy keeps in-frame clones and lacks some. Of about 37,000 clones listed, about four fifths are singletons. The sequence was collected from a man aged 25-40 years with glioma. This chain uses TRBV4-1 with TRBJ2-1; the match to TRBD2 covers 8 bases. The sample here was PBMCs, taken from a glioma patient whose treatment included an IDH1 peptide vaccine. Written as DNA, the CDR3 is TGCGCCAGCAGCCAACCCCTCGGGGAGCGGGAGATCCATGAGCAGTTCTTC. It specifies CASSQPLGEREIHEQFF.